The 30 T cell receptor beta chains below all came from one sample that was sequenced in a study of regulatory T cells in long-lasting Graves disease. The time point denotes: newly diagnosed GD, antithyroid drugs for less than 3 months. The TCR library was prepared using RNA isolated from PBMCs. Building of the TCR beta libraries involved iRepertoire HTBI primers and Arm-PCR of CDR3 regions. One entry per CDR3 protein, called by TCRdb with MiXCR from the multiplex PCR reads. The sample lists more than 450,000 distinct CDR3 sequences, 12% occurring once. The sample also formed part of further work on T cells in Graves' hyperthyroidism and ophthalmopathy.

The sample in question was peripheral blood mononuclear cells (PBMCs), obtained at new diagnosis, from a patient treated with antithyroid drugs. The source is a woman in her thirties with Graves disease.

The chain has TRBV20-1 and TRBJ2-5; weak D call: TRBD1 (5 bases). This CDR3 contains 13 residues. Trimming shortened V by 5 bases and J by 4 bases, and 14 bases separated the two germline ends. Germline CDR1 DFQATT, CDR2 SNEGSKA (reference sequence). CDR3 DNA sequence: TGCAGTGCTGGAGCCCACAGGAGAGAGACCCAGTACTTC. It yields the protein CSAGAHRRETQYF.

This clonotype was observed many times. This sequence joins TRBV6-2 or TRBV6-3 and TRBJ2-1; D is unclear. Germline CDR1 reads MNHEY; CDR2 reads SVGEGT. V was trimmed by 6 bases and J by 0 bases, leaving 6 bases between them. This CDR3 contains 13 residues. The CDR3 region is CASRFSSYNEQFF. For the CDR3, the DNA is TGTGCCAGCAGGTTTAGCTCCTACAATGAGCAGTTCTTC.

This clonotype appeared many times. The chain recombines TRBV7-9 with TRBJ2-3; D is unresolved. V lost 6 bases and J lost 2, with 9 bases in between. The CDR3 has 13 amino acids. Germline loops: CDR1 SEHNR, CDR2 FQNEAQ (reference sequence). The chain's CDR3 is CASRGTATDTQYF. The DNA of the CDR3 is TGTGCCAGCAGGGGAACAGCCACAGATACGCAGTATTTT.

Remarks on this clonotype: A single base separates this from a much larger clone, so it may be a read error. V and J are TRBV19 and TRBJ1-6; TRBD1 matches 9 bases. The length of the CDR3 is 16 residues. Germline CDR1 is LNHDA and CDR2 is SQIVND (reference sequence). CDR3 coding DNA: TGTACCAGCCGGGGACAGGGATATAACTATAATTCACCCCTCCACTTT. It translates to CTSRGQGYNYNSPLHF.

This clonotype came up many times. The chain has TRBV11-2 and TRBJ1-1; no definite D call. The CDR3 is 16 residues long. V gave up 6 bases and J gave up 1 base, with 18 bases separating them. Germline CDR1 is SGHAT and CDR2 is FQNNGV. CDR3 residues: CASRKSLFAQNTEAFF. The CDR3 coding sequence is TGTGCCAGCAGGAAATCCCTCTTCGCGCAGAACACTGAAGCTTTCTTT.

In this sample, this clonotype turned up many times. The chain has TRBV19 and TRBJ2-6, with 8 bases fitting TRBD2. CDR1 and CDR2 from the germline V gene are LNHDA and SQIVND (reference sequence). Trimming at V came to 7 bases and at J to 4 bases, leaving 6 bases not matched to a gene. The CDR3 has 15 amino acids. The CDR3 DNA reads TGTGCCAGTACATCGGGGGGGTACGGGGCCAACGTCCTGACTTTC. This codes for CASTSGGYGANVLTF. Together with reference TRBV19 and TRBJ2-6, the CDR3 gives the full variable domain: DGGITQSPKYLFRKEGQNVTLSCEQNLNHDAMYWYRQDPGQGLRLIYYSQIVNDFQKGDIAEGYSVSREKKESFPLTVTSAQKNPTAFYLCASTSGGYGANVLTFGAGSRLTVL.

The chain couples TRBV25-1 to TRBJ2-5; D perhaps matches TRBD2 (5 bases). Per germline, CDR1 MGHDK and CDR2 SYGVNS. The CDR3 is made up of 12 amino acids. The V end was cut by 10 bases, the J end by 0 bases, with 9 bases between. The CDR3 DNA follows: TGTGCCACCACGGGGTACCAAGAGACCCAGTACTTC. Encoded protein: CATTGYQETQYF. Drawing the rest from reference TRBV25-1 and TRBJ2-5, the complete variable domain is EADIYQTPRYLVIGTGKKITLECSQTMGHDKMYWYQQDPGMELHLIHYSYGVNSTEKGDLSSESTVSRIRTEHFPLTLESARPSHTSQYLCATTGYQETQYFGPGTRLLVL.

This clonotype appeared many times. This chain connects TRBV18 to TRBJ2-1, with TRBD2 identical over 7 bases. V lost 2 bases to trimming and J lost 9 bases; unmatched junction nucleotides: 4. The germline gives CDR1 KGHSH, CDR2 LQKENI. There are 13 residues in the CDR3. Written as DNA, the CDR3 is TGTGCCAGCTCACCAGGACTAGATGGTGAGCAGTTCTTC. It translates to CASSPGLDGEQFF. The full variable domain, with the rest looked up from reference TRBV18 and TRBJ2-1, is NAGVMQNPRHLVRRRGQEARLRCSPMKGHSHVYWYRQLPEEGLKFMVYLQKENIIDESGMPKERFSAEFPKEGPSILRIQQVVRGDSAAYFCASSPGLDGEQFFGPGTRLTVL.

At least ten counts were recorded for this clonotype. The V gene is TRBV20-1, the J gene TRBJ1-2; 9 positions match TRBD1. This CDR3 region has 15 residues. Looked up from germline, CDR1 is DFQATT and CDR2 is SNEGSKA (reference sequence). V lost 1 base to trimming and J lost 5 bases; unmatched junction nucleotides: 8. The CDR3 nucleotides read TGCAGTGCTAGAGCTGATATAGGGACAGGGTATGGCTACACCTTC. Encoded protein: CSARADIGTGYGYTF.

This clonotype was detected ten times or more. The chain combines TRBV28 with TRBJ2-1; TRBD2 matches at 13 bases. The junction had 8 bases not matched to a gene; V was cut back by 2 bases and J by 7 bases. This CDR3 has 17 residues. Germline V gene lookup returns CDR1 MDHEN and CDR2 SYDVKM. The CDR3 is CASSLNFGTSGTNEQFF. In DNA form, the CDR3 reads TGTGCCAGCAGTTTAAATTTTGGGACTAGCGGGACTAATGAGCAGTTCTTC.

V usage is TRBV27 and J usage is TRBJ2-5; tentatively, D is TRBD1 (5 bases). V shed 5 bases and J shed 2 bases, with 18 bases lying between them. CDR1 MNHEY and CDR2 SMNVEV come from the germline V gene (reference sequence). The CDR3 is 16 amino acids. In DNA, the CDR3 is TGTGCCAGCAGTCCGTACCTGACAGTCCTACAAGAGACCCAGTACTTC. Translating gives CASSPYLTVLQETQYF.

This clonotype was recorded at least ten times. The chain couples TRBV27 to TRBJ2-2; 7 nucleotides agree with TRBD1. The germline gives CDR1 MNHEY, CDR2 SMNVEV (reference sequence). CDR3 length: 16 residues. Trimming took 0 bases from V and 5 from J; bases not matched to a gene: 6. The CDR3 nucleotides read TGTGCCAGCAGTTTATCGGCCGGGACAGCAACCGGGGAGCTGTTTTTT. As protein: CASSLSAGTATGELFF.

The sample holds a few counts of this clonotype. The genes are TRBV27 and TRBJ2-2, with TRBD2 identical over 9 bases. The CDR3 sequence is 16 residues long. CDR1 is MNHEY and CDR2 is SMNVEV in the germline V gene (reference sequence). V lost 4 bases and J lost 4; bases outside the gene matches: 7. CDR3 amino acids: CASSSIAGAGTGELFF. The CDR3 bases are TGTGCCAGCAGTTCCATAGCGGGAGCCGGCACCGGGGAGCTGTTTTTT.

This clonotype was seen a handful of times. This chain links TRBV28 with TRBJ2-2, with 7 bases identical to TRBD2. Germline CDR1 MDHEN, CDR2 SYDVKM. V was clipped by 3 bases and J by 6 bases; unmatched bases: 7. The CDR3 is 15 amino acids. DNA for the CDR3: TGTGCCAGCAGTTTGCGAGCGGGGTGGGCCGGGGAGCTGTTTTTT. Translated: CASSLRAGWAGELFF.

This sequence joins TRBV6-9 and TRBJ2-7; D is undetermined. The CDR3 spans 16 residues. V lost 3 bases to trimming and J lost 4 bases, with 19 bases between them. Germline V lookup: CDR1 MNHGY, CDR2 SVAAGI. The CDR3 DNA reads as TGTGCCAGCAGTTACGACCGATCGAAGACATTATACGAGCAGTACTTC. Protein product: CASSYDRSKTLYEQYF.

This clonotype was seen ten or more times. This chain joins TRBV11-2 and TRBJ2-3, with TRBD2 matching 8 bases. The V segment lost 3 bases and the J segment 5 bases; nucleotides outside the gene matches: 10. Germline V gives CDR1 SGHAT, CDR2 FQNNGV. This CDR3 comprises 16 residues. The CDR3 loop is CASSFTTSGGGDTQYF. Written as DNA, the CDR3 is TGTGCCAGCAGCTTCACAACTAGCGGAGGGGGAGATACGCAGTATTTT.

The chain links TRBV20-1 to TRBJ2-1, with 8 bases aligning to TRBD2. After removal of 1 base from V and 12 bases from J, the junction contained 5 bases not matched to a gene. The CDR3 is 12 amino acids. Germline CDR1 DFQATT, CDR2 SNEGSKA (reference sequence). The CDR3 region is CSARGVAGLQFF. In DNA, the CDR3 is TGCAGTGCTAGAGGAGTAGCGGGATTGCAGTTCTTC.

The DNA for the CDR3 is TGTGCCAGCAGTTTAGGAGGAGTCGACCGGGTGGGCAAGCGGTTCTTC. Amino acids: CASSLGGVDRVGKRFF. The J gene is TRBJ2-1, the V gene TRBV6-2 or TRBV6-3; TRBD2 might be the D (5 bases). Germline CDR1 is MNHEY and CDR2 is SVGEGT. The V and J ends lost 4 bases and 15 bases respectively, with 28 bases between them. The length of the CDR3 is 16 residues.

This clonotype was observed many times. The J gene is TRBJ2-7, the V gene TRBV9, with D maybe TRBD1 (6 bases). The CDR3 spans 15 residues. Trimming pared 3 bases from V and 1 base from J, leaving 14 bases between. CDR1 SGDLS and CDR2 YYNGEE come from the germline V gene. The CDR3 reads CASSAQGTPSYEQYF. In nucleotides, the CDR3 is TGTGCCAGCAGCGCCCAGGGGACCCCGTCCTACGAGCAGTACTTC.

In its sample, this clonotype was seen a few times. In DNA form, the CDR3 reads TGTGCCAGCAGTGAAATGCCTAGAACGAACACCGGGGAGCTGTTTTTT. Translating it yields CASSEMPRTNTGELFF. The chain joins TRBV6-2 or TRBV6-3 to TRBJ2-2; D not resolved. The CDR3 consists of 16 residues. Germline lookup yields CDR1 MNHEY and CDR2 SVGEGT. The V and J ends lost 5 bases and 0 bases respectively, with 13 bases between them.

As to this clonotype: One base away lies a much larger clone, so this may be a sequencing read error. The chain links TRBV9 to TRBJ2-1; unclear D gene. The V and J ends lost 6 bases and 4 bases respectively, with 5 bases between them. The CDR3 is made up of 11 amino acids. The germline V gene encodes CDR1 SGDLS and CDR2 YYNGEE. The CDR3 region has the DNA TGTGCCAGCATCAAGTACAATGAGCAGTTCTTC. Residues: CASIKYNEQFF.

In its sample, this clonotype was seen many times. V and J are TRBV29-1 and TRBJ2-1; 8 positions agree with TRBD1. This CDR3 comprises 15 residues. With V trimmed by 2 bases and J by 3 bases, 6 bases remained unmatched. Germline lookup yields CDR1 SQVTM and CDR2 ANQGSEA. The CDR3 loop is CSVESDRGFYNEQFF. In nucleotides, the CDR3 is TGCAGCGTTGAATCAGACAGGGGTTTCTACAATGAGCAGTTCTTC.

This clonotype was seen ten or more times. The CDR3 DNA is TGTGCCACCAGCAGAGAGAGGATCTCCGCCCTCTATGGCTACACCTTC. The encoded protein is CATSRERISALYGYTF. The V gene is TRBV15, the J gene TRBJ1-2; no reliable D call. The V end lost 0 bases, the J end lost 4 bases, and 15 bases lay between the germline ends. The CDR3 is made up of 16 amino acids. The V gene's germline CDR1 is LNHNV and CDR2 YYDKDF (reference sequence). The full variable domain, with the rest looked up from reference TRBV15 and TRBJ1-2, is DAMVIQNPRYQVTQFGKPVTLSCSQTLNHNVMYWYQQKSSQAPKLLFHYYDKDFNNEADTPDNFQSRRPNTSFCFLDIRSPGLGDTAMYLCATSRERISALYGYTFGSGTRLTVV.

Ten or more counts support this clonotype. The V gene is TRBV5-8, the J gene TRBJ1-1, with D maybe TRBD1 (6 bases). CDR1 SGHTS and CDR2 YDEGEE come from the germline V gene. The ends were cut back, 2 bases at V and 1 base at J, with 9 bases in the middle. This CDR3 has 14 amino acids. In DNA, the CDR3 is TGTGCCAGCAGCTTCCAACAGGGGAACACTGAAGCTTTCTTT. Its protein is CASSFQQGNTEAFF.

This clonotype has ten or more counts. The DNA of the CDR3 is TGTGCCTGGAGTGGCAGGGGTCGTCAGACCCAGTACTTC. Its protein is CAWSGRGRQTQYF. V usage is TRBV30 and J usage is TRBJ2-5, with a possible D match to TRBD1 (6 bases). The CDR3 has 13 amino acids. The ends were cut back, 1 base at V and 6 bases at J, with 12 bases in the middle. Germline CDR1 is GTSNPN and CDR2 is SVGIG (reference sequence).

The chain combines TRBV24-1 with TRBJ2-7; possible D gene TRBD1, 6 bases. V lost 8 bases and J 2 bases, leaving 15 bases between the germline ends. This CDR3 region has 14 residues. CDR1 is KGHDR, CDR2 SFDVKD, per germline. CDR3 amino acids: CATNRSQGTYEQYF. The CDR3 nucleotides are TGTGCCACCAATAGGTCTCAGGGGACCTACGAGCAGTACTTC.

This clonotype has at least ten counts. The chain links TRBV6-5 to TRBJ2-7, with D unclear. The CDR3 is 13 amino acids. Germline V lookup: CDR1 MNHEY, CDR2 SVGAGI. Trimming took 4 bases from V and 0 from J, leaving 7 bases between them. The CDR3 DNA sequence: TGTGCCAGCAGTTCGACACACTCCTACGAGCAGTACTTC. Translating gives CASSSTHSYEQYF.

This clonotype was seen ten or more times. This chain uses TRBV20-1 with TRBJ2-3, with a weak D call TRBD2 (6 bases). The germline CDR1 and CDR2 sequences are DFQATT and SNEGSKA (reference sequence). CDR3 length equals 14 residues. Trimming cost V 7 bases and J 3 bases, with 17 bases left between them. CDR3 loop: CSVISGLATDTQYF. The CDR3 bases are TGCAGTGTCATCTCGGGCCTAGCGACAGATACGCAGTATTTT.

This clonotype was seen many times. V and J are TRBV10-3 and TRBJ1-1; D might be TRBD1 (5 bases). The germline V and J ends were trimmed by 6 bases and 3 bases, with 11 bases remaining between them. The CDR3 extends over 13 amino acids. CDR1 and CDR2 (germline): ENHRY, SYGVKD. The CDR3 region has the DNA TGTGCCATCAGCGCCGGGACGGACACTGAAGCTTTCTTT. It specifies CAISAGTDTEAFF.

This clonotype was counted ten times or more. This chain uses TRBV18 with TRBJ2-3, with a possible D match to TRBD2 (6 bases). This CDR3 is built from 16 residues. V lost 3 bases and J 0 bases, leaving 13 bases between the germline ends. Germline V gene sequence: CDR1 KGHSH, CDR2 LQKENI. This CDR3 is CASSPVSGTSTDTQYF. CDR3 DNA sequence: TGTGCCAGCTCACCGGTTAGCGGAACGAGCACAGATACGCAGTATTTT. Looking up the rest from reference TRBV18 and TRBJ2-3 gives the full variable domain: NAGVMQNPRHLVRRRGQEARLRCSPMKGHSHVYWYRQLPEEGLKFMVYLQKENIIDESGMPKERFSAEFPKEGPSILRIQQVVRGDSAAYFCASSPVSGTSTDTQYFGPGTRLTVL.